Listed below are T cell receptor beta chains from one sample, sequenced in a study of control samples from healthy donors and cancer patients. Generated by immunoSEQ multiplex PCR, the TCRdb table keeps only in-frame clones and is missing some. The sample contains more than 100,000 clones, roughly 89% of which appear only once. Sequences were obtained from PBMCs. Receptor source: a man between 60 and 75 years old with lung cancer. The CDR3 runs from the conserved cysteine through the conserved F or W. D genes are given only for firm matches. Clone sizes are given selectively: once, few, many, or a class where the clone is expanded.

CSVEGGAITGELFF	TGCAGCGTTGAAGGGGGGGCCATCACCGGGGAGCTGTTTTTT	few	TRBJ2-2	.	TRBV29-1
CASSRGGRGETQYF	TGTGCCAGCAGCCGCGGGGGGCGGGGGGAGACCCAGTACTTC	.	TRBJ2-5	TRBD2	TRBV5-4
CASRFGKRTGRTRSPLHF	TGTGCCAGCAGATTTGGGAAAAGGACAGGGCGGACTAGATCACCCCTCCACTTT	.	TRBJ1-6	TRBD1	TRBV5-4
CASSPSGSSYNEQFF	TGTGCCAGCAGCCCCTCGGGGTCCAGCTACAATGAGCAGTTCTTC	once	TRBJ2-1	.	TRBV7-2
CASSRAGGPDTQYF	TGTGCCAGCAGCCGGGCGGGGGGGCCTGATACGCAGTATTTT	.	TRBJ2-3	TRBD2	TRBV7-9
CAWGTVLNTEAFF	TGTGCCTGGGGAACAGTCTTGAACACTGAAGCTTTCTTT	.	TRBJ1-1	.	TRBV30
CASSPSGGTNSPLHF	TGTGCCAGCTCACCATCGGGGGGCACTAATTCACCCCTCCACTTT	.	TRBJ1-6	.	TRBV18
CASSKEGNQPQHF	TGTGCCAGCAGCAAAGAGGGGAATCAGCCCCAGCATTTT	.	TRBJ1-5	.	TRBV21-1
CASTRGGTGNTIYF	TGTGCCAGCACGAGGGGTGGGACAGGAAACACCATATATTTT	once	TRBJ1-3	.	TRBV3-1/TRBV3-2
CASYDSGGVNTGELFF	TGTGCCAGCTACGATTCGGGCGGGGTGAACACCGGGGAGCTGTTTTTT	.	TRBJ2-2	.	TRBV5-4
CASTMPGLAGGAKTQYF	TGTGCCAGCACGATGCCGGGACTAGCGGGGGGGGCGAAGACCCAGTACTTC	.	TRBJ2-5	TRBD2	TRBV7-8
CASSFQGRSNEAFF	TGTGCCAGCAGTTTTCAGGGGAGAAGCAATGAAGCTTTCTTT	.	TRBJ1-1	.	TRBV27
CASSLGVGNSPLHF	TGTGCCAGCAGCTTAGGGGTAGGAAATTCACCCCTCCACTTT	.	TRBJ1-6	.	TRBV7-8
CATSDLGPNEKLFF	TGTGCCACCAGTGATCTCGGACCTAATGAAAAACTGTTTTTT	.	TRBJ1-4	.	TRBV24-1
CASGQGDTQYF	TGTGCCTCCGGACAGGGCGATACGCAGTATTTT	once	TRBJ2-3	TRBD1	TRBV5-5
CASSIDPTGWNTEAFF	TGTGCCAGTAGTATAGATCCTACAGGGTGGAACACTGAAGCTTTCTTT	.	TRBJ1-1	.	TRBV19
CASSLEGSTEAFF	TGTGCCAGCAGCTTAGAGGGTAGCACTGAAGCTTTCTTT	.	TRBJ1-1	.	TRBV7-8
CAWSVGQDTAYNSPLHF	TGTGCCTGGAGTGTAGGCCAAGACACAGCTTATAATTCACCCCTCCACTTT	.	TRBJ1-6	.	TRBV30
CASSSRTGRNTGELFF	TGTGCCAGCAGCTCCCGGACAGGGAGGAACACCGGGGAGCTGTTTTTT	.	TRBJ2-2	TRBD1	TRBV11-3
CASSLNRVQGETDTQYF	TGTGCCAGCAGCTTAAACAGGGTGCAGGGGGAGACAGATACGCAGTATTTT	.	TRBJ2-3	TRBD1	TRBV7-3
CASSLQGSEYGYTF	TGCGCCAGCAGCTTGCAAGGGTCGGAGTATGGCTACACCTTC	once	TRBJ1-2	.	TRBV5-1
CASSVDFSGNTIYF	TGTGCCAGCAGCGTAGACTTCTCTGGAAACACCATATATTTT	few	TRBJ1-3	.	TRBV9
CASSTRNTGELFF	TGTGCCAGTAGTACAAGAAACACCGGGGAGCTGTTTTTT	.	TRBJ2-2	.	TRBV19
CASSNGQGYGYTF	TGCGCCAGCAGCAACGGACAGGGATATGGCTACACCTTC	.	TRBJ1-2	TRBD1	TRBV5-1
CASSPRRGHGYTF	TGTGCCAGCAGTCCTAGGAGGGGCCATGGCTACACCTTC	once	TRBJ1-2	.	TRBV25-1
CASSPGMPARLFF	TGCGCCAGCAGCCCGGGGATGCCGGCCAGGCTGTTTTTT	.	TRBJ1-4	.	TRBV4-1
CASSIGTPNSPLHF	TGTGCCAGCAGCATCGGGACTCCGAATTCACCCCTCCACTTT	.	TRBJ1-6	.	TRBV7-9
CASSQVNTEAFF	TGCGCCAGCAGCCAGGTCAACACTGAAGCTTTCTTT	.	TRBJ1-1	.	TRBV4-1
CASSQGSPVF	TGTGCCAGCAGCCAGGGGTCCCCGGTCTTC	few	TRBJ2-1	.	TRBV12-3/TRBV12-4
CASSFRLAGDTGELFF	TGTGCCAGCAGCTTTCGACTAGCGGGGGACACCGGGGAGCTGTTTTTT	.	TRBJ2-2	TRBD2	TRBV7-9
CAWSGRGGREETQYF	TGTGCCTGGAGTGGTCGGGGGGGAAGAGAAGAGACCCAGTACTTC	few	TRBJ2-5	TRBD2	TRBV30
CASSEEGSPGPQHF	TGTGCCAGCAGTGAGGAAGGGTCTCCTGGGCCCCAGCATTTT	.	TRBJ1-5	.	TRBV6-1